A selection of T cell receptor beta chains follows, all from one sample in a study of T-cell memory formation after mild COVID-19. TCRdb fed the 5' RACE reads into MiXCR, producing one record per CDR3 protein. The sample records about 340,000 distinct CDR3 sequences, more than 15% being singletons. The sequencing sample was made of PBMCs or a T cell subset sorted from them (not recorded which). Receptors originate from a young man who had mild COVID-19 (a few samples of this study predate the infection). Cell type and time point are not known. CDR3s include the opening cysteine and the closing phenylalanine or tryptophan. Fields, in order: CDR3 DNA, CDR3 protein, J gene, D gene, V gene, CDR3 length, clone size. A D gene is named only where the DNA matches it firmly. The listing skips clone size in some rows; elsewhere it reads once, few, many or a size class.

CDR3nt: TGTGCCAGCAGTTTAATCCGGGACCCCGCTGAAAAACTGTTTTTT
CDR3aa: CASSLIRDPAEKLFF
j_gene: TRBJ1-4
d_gene: -
v_gene: TRBV28
len: 15
abundance: -

CDR3nt: TGCGCCAGCAGCTTCCGGGGGGCTAGCACAGATACGCAGTATTTT
CDR3aa: CASSFRGASTDTQYF
j_gene: TRBJ2-3
d_gene: -
v_gene: TRBV5-1
len: 15
abundance: -

CDR3nt: TGCAGTGCTAGAGATCGGCTAGCGGGGGGGCACGGGGAGACCCAGTACTTC
CDR3aa: CSARDRLAGGHGETQYF
j_gene: TRBJ2-5
d_gene: TRBD2
v_gene: TRBV20-1
len: 17
abundance: few

CDR3nt: TGTGCCACTCAGGCGGGGGCGGCTCAGCCCCAGCATTTT
CDR3aa: CATQAGAAQPQHF
j_gene: TRBJ1-5
d_gene: -
v_gene: TRBV24-1
len: 13
abundance: few

CDR3nt: TGTGCCATCAGTACCACCTGGGATGCGTCGGGGGGACAAGAGACCCAGTACTTC
CDR3aa: CAISTTWDASGGQETQYF
j_gene: TRBJ2-5
d_gene: TRBD2
v_gene: TRBV10-3
len: 18
abundance: once

CDR3nt: TGTGCCAGCAGCCGGACAGGGCCCCACAATCAGCCCCAGCATTTT
CDR3aa: CASSRTGPHNQPQHF
j_gene: TRBJ1-5
d_gene: TRBD1
v_gene: TRBV7-2
len: 15
abundance: -

CDR3nt: TGTGCCAGCAGTTCGGGGGCCGCGACCTCTGGAAACACCATATATTTT
CDR3aa: CASSSGAATSGNTIYF
j_gene: TRBJ1-3
d_gene: -
v_gene: TRBV6-5
len: 16
abundance: few

CDR3nt: TGTGCCACCTCGGCCTGGGGCTCCTATAATTCACCCCTCCACTTT
CDR3aa: CATSAWGSYNSPLHF
j_gene: TRBJ1-6
d_gene: -
v_gene: TRBV19
len: 15
abundance: once

CDR3nt: TGCGCCAGCAGCTTCGGGGTAAACTATGGCTACACCTTC
CDR3aa: CASSFGVNYGYTF
j_gene: TRBJ1-2
d_gene: -
v_gene: TRBV5-1
len: 13
abundance: many

CDR3nt: TGCGCCAGCGGTGGAAGGCAGGGCAACACCGGGGAGCTGTTTTTT
CDR3aa: CASGGRQGNTGELFF
j_gene: TRBJ2-2
d_gene: -
v_gene: TRBV5-1
len: 15
abundance: -

CDR3nt: TGTGCCACCAGCCCCGAGAACAGGGATCGGCAGCCCCAGCATTTT
CDR3aa: CATSPENRDRQPQHF
j_gene: TRBJ1-5
d_gene: -
v_gene: TRBV15
len: 15
abundance: few

CDR3nt: TGTGCCAGCAGTCGGGCAGGGAGGTCCTACAATGAGCAGTTCTTC
CDR3aa: CASSRAGRSYNEQFF
j_gene: TRBJ2-1
d_gene: -
v_gene: TRBV7-6
len: 15
abundance: -

CDR3nt: TGCGCCAGCAGCCAAACTAGCGGCTACACCGGGGAGCTGTTTTTT
CDR3aa: CASSQTSGYTGELFF
j_gene: TRBJ2-2
d_gene: TRBD2
v_gene: TRBV4-3
len: 15
abundance: -

CDR3nt: TGTGCCAGCAGCTTTCAGGGGTCGGTCAATGAGCAGTTCTTC
CDR3aa: CASSFQGSVNEQFF
j_gene: TRBJ2-1
d_gene: -
v_gene: TRBV7-8
len: 14
abundance: many

CDR3nt: TGCGCCAGTTCGAGTGGAGGGACGGAAGGAAACACCATATATTTT
CDR3aa: CASSSGGTEGNTIYF
j_gene: TRBJ1-3
d_gene: -
v_gene: TRBV5-1
len: 15
abundance: few

CDR3nt: TGTGCCACCGCTCGACCAGGGGGGGATGAGCAGTTCTTC
CDR3aa: CATARPGGDEQFF
j_gene: TRBJ2-1
d_gene: -
v_gene: TRBV6-5
len: 13
abundance: -

CDR3nt: TGTGCCAGCAGCTTGGCAGCGGGGGCGCCCACAGATACGCAGTATTTT
CDR3aa: CASSLAAGAPTDTQYF
j_gene: TRBJ2-3
d_gene: TRBD2
v_gene: TRBV5-6
len: 16
abundance: many

CDR3nt: TGCGCCAGCAGCTTGCAGCAGGGAAGAAACGGCGGGGAGCTGTTTTTT
CDR3aa: CASSLQQGRNGGELFF
j_gene: TRBJ2-2
d_gene: -
v_gene: TRBV5-1
len: 16
abundance: -

CDR3nt: TGTGCCAGCAGTACTCGACAGTTCTACAATGAGCAGTTCTTC
CDR3aa: CASSTRQFYNEQFF
j_gene: TRBJ2-1
d_gene: -
v_gene: TRBV6-2/TRBV6-3
len: 14
abundance: few

CDR3nt: TGCAGTGCTTCACAGGGTCCGGGCCAGCCCCAGCATTTT
CDR3aa: CSASQGPGQPQHF
j_gene: TRBJ1-5
d_gene: -
v_gene: TRBV20-1
len: 13
abundance: many

CDR3nt: TGTGCCATCAGTGAGTTACTAGCGGGGCGAGATACGCAGTATTTT
CDR3aa: CAISELLAGRDTQYF
j_gene: TRBJ2-3
d_gene: TRBD2
v_gene: TRBV10-3
len: 15
abundance: -

CDR3nt: TGTGCCAGCACCGCCGGGACAGGGAACAATGAGCAGTTCTTC
CDR3aa: CASTAGTGNNEQFF
j_gene: TRBJ2-1
d_gene: TRBD1
v_gene: TRBV12-3/TRBV12-4
len: 14
abundance: few

CDR3nt: TGCGCCAGCAGCCCCCGGACAGGGGAGAATACGCAGTATTTT
CDR3aa: CASSPRTGENTQYF
j_gene: TRBJ2-3
d_gene: TRBD1
v_gene: TRBV5-1
len: 14
abundance: few

CDR3nt: TGTGCCAGCAGTTACGGGGACAGAACCATCTTT
CDR3aa: CASSYGDRTIF
j_gene: TRBJ1-6
d_gene: TRBD1
v_gene: TRBV6-5
len: 11
abundance: few

CDR3nt: TGTGCCAGCAGCTTTGACCTCCAGGGAGATACGCAGTATTTT
CDR3aa: CASSFDLQGDTQYF
j_gene: TRBJ2-3
d_gene: -
v_gene: TRBV7-9
len: 14
abundance: few

CDR3nt: TGTGCCATCAGTGCAGGAGGGCGAGGGTTCTTC
CDR3aa: CAISAGGRGFF
j_gene: TRBJ2-1
d_gene: -
v_gene: TRBV10-3
len: 11
abundance: few

CDR3nt: TGTGCCAGCTCCAGAGGGTCCGGGGAGCTGTTTTTT
CDR3aa: CASSRGSGELFF
j_gene: TRBJ2-2
d_gene: -
v_gene: TRBV6-5
len: 12
abundance: -

CDR3nt: TGTGCCAGCACCCAAAGGGGGGCACACGCTAGCACAGATACGCAGTATTTT
CDR3aa: CASTQRGAHASTDTQYF
j_gene: TRBJ2-3
d_gene: -
v_gene: TRBV11-2
len: 17
abundance: few

CDR3nt: TGTGCCAGCAGCTTCCTAAGTCAGCCCCAGCATTTT
CDR3aa: CASSFLSQPQHF
j_gene: TRBJ1-5
d_gene: -
v_gene: TRBV7-2
len: 12
abundance: -

CDR3nt: TGTGCCAGCAGCTCCCAGCGGGGGGCGGACTATGGCTACACCTTC
CDR3aa: CASSSQRGADYGYTF
j_gene: TRBJ1-2
d_gene: -
v_gene: TRBV4-2
len: 15
abundance: -

CDR3nt: TGTGCCAGCAGTTGGGGTACAGGGGCCGACAATCAGCCCCAGCATTTT
CDR3aa: CASSWGTGADNQPQHF
j_gene: TRBJ1-5
d_gene: TRBD1
v_gene: TRBV12-3/TRBV12-4
len: 16
abundance: -

CDR3nt: TGTGCCATCACGGAGTTGATGAACACTGAAGCTTTCTTT
CDR3aa: CAITELMNTEAFF
j_gene: TRBJ1-1
d_gene: -
v_gene: TRBV10-3
len: 13
abundance: few

CDR3nt: TGTGCCACCAGTGGTCGCGGGGGGTTCACAGATACGCAGTATTTT
CDR3aa: CATSGRGGFTDTQYF
j_gene: TRBJ2-3
d_gene: TRBD2
v_gene: TRBV24-1
len: 15
abundance: few

CDR3nt: TGTGCCATCAGTGAATCTGGGACAGGGCGTACCGGGGAGCTGTTTTTT
CDR3aa: CAISESGTGRTGELFF
j_gene: TRBJ2-2
d_gene: TRBD1
v_gene: TRBV10-3
len: 16
abundance: few

CDR3nt: TGCAGCGGGATTGGGACAGGGGGGAACTATGGCTACACCTTC
CDR3aa: CSGIGTGGNYGYTF
j_gene: TRBJ1-2
d_gene: TRBD1
v_gene: TRBV29-1
len: 14
abundance: few

CDR3nt: TGCAGTGCTCGTCAGGGTCCCGCCACAGATACGCAGTATTTT
CDR3aa: CSARQGPATDTQYF
j_gene: TRBJ2-3
d_gene: -
v_gene: TRBV20-1
len: 14
abundance: -